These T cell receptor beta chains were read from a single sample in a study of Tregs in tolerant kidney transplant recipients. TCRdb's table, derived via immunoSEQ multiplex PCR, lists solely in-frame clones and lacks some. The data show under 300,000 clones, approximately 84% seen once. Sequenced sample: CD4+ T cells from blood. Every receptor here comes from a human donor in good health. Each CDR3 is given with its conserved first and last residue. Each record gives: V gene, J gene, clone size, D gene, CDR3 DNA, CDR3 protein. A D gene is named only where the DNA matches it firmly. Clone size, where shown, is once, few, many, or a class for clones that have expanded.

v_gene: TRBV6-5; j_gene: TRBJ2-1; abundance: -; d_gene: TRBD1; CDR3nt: TGTGCCAGCAGCCGAGACAGGGGGCGGAACAATGAGCAGTTCTTC; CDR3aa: CASSRDRGRNNEQFF
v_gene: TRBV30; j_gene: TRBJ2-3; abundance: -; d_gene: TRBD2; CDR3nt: TGTGCCTGGAGTACTAGCGGGAGCACAGATACGCAGTATTTT; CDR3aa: CAWSTSGSTDTQYF
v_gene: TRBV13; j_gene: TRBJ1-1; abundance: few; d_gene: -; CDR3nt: TGTGCCAGCAGCGCAGGAACCAGGGTAATCACTGAAGCTTTCTTT; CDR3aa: CASSAGTRVITEAFF
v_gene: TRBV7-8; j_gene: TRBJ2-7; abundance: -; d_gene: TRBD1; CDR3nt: TGTGCCAGCAGCCTCGATCCGGACAGGGGAGTTATATCCTACGAGCAGTACTTC; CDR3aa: CASSLDPDRGVISYEQYF
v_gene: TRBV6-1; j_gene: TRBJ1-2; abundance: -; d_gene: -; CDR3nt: TGTGCCGCGAGCTGGGGCTATGGCTACACCTTC; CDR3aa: CAASWGYGYTF
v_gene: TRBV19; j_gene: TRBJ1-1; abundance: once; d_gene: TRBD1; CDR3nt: TGTGCCAGCCAAGACAGGGCCGAAAACACTGAAGCTTTCTTT; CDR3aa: CASQDRAENTEAFF
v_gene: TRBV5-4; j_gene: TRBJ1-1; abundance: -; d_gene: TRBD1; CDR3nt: TGTGCCAGCAGCTTGCCAGACAGGGGGCCGAACACTGAAGCTTTCTTT; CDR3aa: CASSLPDRGPNTEAFF
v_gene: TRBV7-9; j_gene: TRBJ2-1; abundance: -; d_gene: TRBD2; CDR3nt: TGTGCCAGCAGCTCCTTAGCGGGAGGGTCCGACAATGAGCAGTTCTTC; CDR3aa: CASSSLAGGSDNEQFF
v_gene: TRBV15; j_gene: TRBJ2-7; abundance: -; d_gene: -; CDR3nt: TGTGCCACCAGCAGAGATTTGGGCCGCAGGGGTCCGGCAACCGACTACGAGCAGTACTTC; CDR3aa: CATSRDLGRRGPATDYEQYF
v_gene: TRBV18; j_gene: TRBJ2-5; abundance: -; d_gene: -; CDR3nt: TGTGCCAGCTCACTAAGCCAGAAAGAGACCCAGTACTTC; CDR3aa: CASSLSQKETQYF
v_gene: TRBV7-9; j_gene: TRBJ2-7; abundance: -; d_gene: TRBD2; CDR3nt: TGTGCCAGCAGCTTGGGGACTAGCGGGGGGTACGAGCAGTACTTC; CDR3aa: CASSLGTSGGYEQYF
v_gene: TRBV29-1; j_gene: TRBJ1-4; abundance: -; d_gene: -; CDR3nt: TGCAGCGCAAGAATGGGGGGGGTGTCTAATGAAAAACTGTTTTTT; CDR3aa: CSARMGGVSNEKLFF
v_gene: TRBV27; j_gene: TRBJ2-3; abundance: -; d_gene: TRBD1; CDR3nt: TGTGCCAGCAGTTTATCCCCGTGGACAGGGACCTTTATGGATACGCAGTATTTT; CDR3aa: CASSLSPWTGTFMDTQYF
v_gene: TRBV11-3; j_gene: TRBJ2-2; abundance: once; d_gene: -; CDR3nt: TGTGCCAGCAGCTTCCGACAGAACACCGGGGAGCTGTTTTTT; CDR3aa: CASSFRQNTGELFF
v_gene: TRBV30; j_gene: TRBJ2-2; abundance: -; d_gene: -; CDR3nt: TGTGCCTGGAAGGGACACCCTAACACCGGGGAGCTGTTTTTT; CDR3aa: CAWKGHPNTGELFF
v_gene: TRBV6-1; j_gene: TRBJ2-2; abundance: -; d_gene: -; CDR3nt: TGTGCCAGCCTCCCCCGGGGTGAGAACACCGGGGAGCTGTTTTTT; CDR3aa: CASLPRGENTGELFF
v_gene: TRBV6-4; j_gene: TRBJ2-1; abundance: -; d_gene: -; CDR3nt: TGTGCCAGCGGCCGGACTGGCGGGACCTACAATGAGCAGTTCTTC; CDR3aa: CASGRTGGTYNEQFF
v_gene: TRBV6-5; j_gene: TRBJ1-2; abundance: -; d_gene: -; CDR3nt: TGTGCCAGCAGTATCAGTGAGAACTATGGCTACACCTTC; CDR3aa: CASSISENYGYTF
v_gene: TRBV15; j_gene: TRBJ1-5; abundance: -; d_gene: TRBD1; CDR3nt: TGTGCCACCAGCAGAGATGTAGCAGGGGGCCAGCCCCAGCATTTT; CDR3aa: CATSRDVAGGQPQHF
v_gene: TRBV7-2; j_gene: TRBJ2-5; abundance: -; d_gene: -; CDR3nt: TGTGCCAGCAGCTCCTACGAGACCCAGTACTTC; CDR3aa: CASSSYETQYF
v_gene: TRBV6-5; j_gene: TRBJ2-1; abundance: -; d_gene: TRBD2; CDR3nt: TGTGCCAGCAGCAAACTAGCGTTGGATGAGCAGTTCTTC; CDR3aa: CASSKLALDEQFF
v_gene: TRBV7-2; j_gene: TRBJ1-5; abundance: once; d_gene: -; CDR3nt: TGTGCCAGCAGCCGCGGACAGCGCAATCAGCCCCAGCATTTT; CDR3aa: CASSRGQRNQPQHF
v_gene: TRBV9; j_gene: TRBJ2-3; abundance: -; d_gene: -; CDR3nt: TGTGCCAGCAGCGTACACGGCTACCTTAGCACAGATACGCAGTATTTT; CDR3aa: CASSVHGYLSTDTQYF
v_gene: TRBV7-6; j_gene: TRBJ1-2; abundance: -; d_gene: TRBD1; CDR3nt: TGTGCCAGCAGCTTAGCCCCCGGACAGGGGGGAGGCTACACCTTC; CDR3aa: CASSLAPGQGGGYTF
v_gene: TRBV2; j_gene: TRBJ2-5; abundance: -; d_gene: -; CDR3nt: TGTGCCAGCAGTTTATCAGCCCAAGAGACCCAGTACTTC; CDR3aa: CASSLSAQETQYF
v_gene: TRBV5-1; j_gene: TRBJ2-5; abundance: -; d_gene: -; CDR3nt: TGCGCCAGCAGCTCTCAGGGGCACCAAGAGACCCAGTACTTC; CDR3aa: CASSSQGHQETQYF
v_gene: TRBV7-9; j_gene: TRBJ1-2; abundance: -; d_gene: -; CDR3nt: TGTGCCAGCAGCTCCCCCGAAATGGGCTTAAACTATGGCTACACCTTC; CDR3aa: CASSSPEMGLNYGYTF
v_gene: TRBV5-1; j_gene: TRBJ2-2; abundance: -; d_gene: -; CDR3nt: TGCGCCAGCAGCTTGGGTTTGTCCGGGGAGCTGTTTTTT; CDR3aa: CASSLGLSGELFF
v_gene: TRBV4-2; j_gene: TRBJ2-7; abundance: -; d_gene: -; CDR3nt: TGTGCCAGCAGCCGGGGTGAGGGGGGAGTTTACGAGCAGTACTTC; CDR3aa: CASSRGEGGVYEQYF
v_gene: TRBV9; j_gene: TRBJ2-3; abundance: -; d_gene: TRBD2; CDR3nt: TGTGCCAGCAGCGAAGACCCCGCGACTAGCGGGAACGTAGATACGCAGTATTTT; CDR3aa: CASSEDPATSGNVDTQYF
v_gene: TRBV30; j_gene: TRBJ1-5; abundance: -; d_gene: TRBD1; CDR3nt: TGTGCCTGGGACAGGGTCTTCGGTCAGCCCCAGCATTTT; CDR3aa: CAWDRVFGQPQHF
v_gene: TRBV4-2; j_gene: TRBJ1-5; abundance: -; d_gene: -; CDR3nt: TGTGCCAGCAGCCAAGCAAATAGCAATCAGCCCCAGCATTTT; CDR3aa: CASSQANSNQPQHF
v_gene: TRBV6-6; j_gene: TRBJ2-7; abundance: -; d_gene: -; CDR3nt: TGTGCCAGCAGTTACTCCGGACCCAGAGATGAGCAGTACTTC; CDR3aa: CASSYSGPRDEQYF
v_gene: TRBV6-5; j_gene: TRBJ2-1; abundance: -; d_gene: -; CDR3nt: TGTGCCAGCAGGGGACGGGTAGCCGGGATCGATGAGCAGTTCTTC; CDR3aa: CASRGRVAGIDEQFF
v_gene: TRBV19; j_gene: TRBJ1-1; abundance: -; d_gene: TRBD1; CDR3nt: TGTGCCAGTAGGGACAGGCAGTTAGAAGCTTTCTTT; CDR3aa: CASRDRQLEAFF
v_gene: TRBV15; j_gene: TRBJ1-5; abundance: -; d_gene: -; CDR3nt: TGTGCCACCAGCAGAGATAACAGGGCGGGGCAGCCCCAGCATTTT; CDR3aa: CATSRDNRAGQPQHF
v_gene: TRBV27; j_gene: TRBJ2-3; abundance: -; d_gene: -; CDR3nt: TGTGCCAGCAGTTTATCGTTCCCCCGGGACTGGGGAACAGATACGCAGTATTTT; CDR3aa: CASSLSFPRDWGTDTQYF
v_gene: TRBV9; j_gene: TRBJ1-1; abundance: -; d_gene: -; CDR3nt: TGTGCCAGCAGCCCCCGATCCCCAGAGGGACTTAACACTGAAGCTTTCTTT; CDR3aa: CASSPRSPEGLNTEAFF
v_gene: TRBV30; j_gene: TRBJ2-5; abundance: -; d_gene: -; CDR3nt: TGTGCCTGGAGTGTAAATGCAGGGCGTCGAGAGACCCAGTACTTC; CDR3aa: CAWSVNAGRRETQYF
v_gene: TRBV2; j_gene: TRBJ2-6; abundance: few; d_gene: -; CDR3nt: TGTGCCACTTCGGCTTTGAGCACTGGGGCCAACGTCCTGACTTTC; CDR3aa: CATSALSTGANVLTF
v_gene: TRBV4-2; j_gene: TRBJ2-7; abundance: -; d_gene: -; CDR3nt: TGTGCCAGCAGCCAAAAATGGGACTTAGGGTACGAGCAGTACTTC; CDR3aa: CASSQKWDLGYEQYF
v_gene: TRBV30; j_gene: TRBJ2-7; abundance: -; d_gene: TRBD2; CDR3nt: TGTGCCTGGAGTGTACTTCCGGGACTAAGGGCCTACGAGCAGTACTTC; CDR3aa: CAWSVLPGLRAYEQYF
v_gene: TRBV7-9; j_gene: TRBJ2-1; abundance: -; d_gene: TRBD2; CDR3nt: TGTGCCAGCAGCTTACCCAGACTAGCGGGAGTCTACAATGAGCAGTTCTTC; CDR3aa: CASSLPRLAGVYNEQFF
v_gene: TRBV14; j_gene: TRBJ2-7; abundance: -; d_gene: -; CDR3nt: TGTGCCAGCAGCCCCCGTTTAAGTAGCGCTACCTACGAGCAGTACTTC; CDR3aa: CASSPRLSSATYEQYF
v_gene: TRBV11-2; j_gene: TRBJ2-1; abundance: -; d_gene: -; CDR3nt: TGTGCCAGCAGCTTGGCAGCCTGGGGCAATGAGCAGTTCTTC; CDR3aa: CASSLAAWGNEQFF
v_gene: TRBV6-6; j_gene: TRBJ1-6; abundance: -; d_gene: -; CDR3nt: TGTGCCAGCGACTACTCCTATAATTCACCCCTCCACTTT; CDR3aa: CASDYSYNSPLHF
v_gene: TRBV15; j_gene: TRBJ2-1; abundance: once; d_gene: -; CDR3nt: TGTGCCACCAGCAGAGATTTGGGGGGCGTCAGGGAGCAGTTCTTC; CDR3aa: CATSRDLGGVREQFF
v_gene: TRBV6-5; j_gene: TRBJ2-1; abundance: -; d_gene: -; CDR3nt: TGTGCCAGCAGGCCGGGACTTTACAATGAGCAGTTCTTC; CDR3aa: CASRPGLYNEQFF
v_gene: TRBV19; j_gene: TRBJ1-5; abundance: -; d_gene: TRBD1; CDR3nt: TGTGCCAGTAGTATGGGGGGACAGGTTTACAATCAGCCCCAGCATTTT; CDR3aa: CASSMGGQVYNQPQHF
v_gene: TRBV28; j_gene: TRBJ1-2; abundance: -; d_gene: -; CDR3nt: TGTGCCAGCACTTTAGTAGAGGATGGCTACACCTTC; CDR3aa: CASTLVEDGYTF
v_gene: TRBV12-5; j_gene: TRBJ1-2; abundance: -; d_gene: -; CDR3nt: TGTGCTAGTCGAGGACCTCTGGGGACCTGGGATAACTATGGCTACACCTTC; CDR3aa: CASRGPLGTWDNYGYTF
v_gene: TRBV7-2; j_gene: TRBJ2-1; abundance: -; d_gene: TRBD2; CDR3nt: TGTGCCAGCAGCTCTAGCGGGTATGAGCAGTTCTTC; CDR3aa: CASSSSGYEQFF
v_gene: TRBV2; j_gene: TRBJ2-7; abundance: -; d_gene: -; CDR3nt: TGTGCCAGCAGTGTAACGGGGGCTCCGAGGGGCGAGCAGTACTTC; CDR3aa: CASSVTGAPRGEQYF
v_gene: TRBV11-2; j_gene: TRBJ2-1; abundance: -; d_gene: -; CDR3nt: TGTGCCAGCAGCAAGGCGTCAGGGAGGTACAATGAGCAGTTCTTC; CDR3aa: CASSKASGRYNEQFF
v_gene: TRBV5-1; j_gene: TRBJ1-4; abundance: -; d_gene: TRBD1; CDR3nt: TGCGCCAGCAGCCCTCGACAGGGTGACGAAAAACTGTTTTTT; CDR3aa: CASSPRQGDEKLFF